This paragraph covers one TCR beta chain sequence. The sample is drawn from a study of blood T cell repertoires in COVID-19. This CDR3 has 12 residues. V lost 5 bases and J lost 7, with 11 bases in between. The protocol was immunoSEQ multiplex PCR, while the TCRdb copy is restricted to in-frame clones and leaves out a portion. The sample shows more than 95,000 clones, about 88% of them seen only once. What was sequenced was peripheral blood. This clonotype was sampled from a human donor in a cohort sampled during active COVID-19. The V gene is TRBV12-3 or TRBV12-4, the J gene TRBJ1-2; maybe TRBD1 (5 bases). CDR3 protein: CASSLQTAGYTF. CDR3 sequence (DNA): TGTGCCAGCAGTCTCCAGACAGCTGGCTACACCTTC.